Each of the 13 T cell receptor beta chains below was sequenced from the same sample in a study of shared clonotypes between healthy human individuals. The naive CD8 subset, CD45RO-negative cells positively selected for CCR7, excluded terminally differentiated effector memory CD45RA+ cells. The protocol was immunoSEQ multiplex PCR, while the TCRdb copy is restricted to in-frame clones and leaves out a portion. The sample holds under 2,000,000 clones, about 94% seen once. Sequenced: naive CD8+ T cells sorted from blood. The receptors shown here come from a man in his late teens or twenties in good health.

The rearrangement uses TRBV28 and TRBJ2-2; D unclear. This CDR3 has 12 amino acids. V gave up 2 bases and J gave up 6 bases, with 4 bases separating them. Germline V gene sequence: CDR1 MDHEN, CDR2 SYDVKM. As DNA, the CDR3 is TGTGCCAGCAGTTTACGGCCCGGGGAGCTGTTTTTT. Translating gives CASSLRPGELFF.

The chain couples TRBV4-1 to TRBJ2-7, with a possible D match to TRBD2 (6 bases). The CDR3 runs 14 residues. Germline V CDR1 and CDR2: MGHRA, YSYEKL. With 1 base removed from V and 5 bases from J, the gap between germline ends came to 12 bases. The CDR3 loop reads CASSQVGGRDEQYF. The CDR3 DNA reads TGCGCCAGCAGCCAAGTGGGGGGAAGGGACGAGCAGTACTTC.

V usage is TRBV5-4 and J usage is TRBJ2-1; D is perhaps TRBD2 (6 bases). The V and J ends lost 2 bases and 5 bases respectively, with 8 bases between them. Germline CDR1 SGHNT, CDR2 YYREEE (reference sequence). The CDR3 extends over 13 amino acids. CDR3 DNA: TGTGCCAGCAGCTTTGGGGGGAACAATGAGCAGTTCTTC. Its protein product is CASSFGGNNEQFF.

This clone appeared once. The V call is TRBV11-2, the J call TRBJ2-1; D is undetermined. The CDR3 consists of 12 residues. Germline-derived CDR1 and CDR2 are SGHAT and FQNNGV. V lost 5 bases and J 5 bases, leaving 7 bases between the germline ends. This CDR3 is CASSIYNNEQFF. The CDR3 bases are TGTGCCAGCAGCATTTACAACAATGAGCAGTTCTTC. Looking up the rest from reference TRBV11-2 and TRBJ2-1 gives the full variable domain: EAGVAQSPRYKIIEKRQSVAFWCNPISGHATLYWYQQILGQGPKLLIQFQNNGVVDDSQLPKDRFSAERLKGVDSTLKIQPAKLEDSAVYLCASSIYNNEQFFGPGTRLTVL.

The gene calls are TRBV15 and TRBJ2-2; TRBD2 matches at 8 bases. J was trimmed by 8 bases and V by 9 bases; bases with no gene match: 5. The germline V gene encodes CDR1 LNHNV and CDR2 YYDKDF (reference sequence). The CDR3 sequence is 12 residues long. DNA of the CDR3: TGTGCCACAAGCGGGAGTATGGGGGAGCTGTTTTTT. It codes for CATSGSMGELFF.

The chain is built from TRBV6-6 and TRBJ2-2; D is unclear. CDR1 is MNHNY, CDR2 SVGAGI, per germline (reference sequence). This CDR3 has 13 amino acids. The V end lost 7 bases, the J end lost 6 bases, and 12 bases lay between the germline ends. In nucleotides, the CDR3 is TGTGCCAGCACCATCAATTGGGCCGGGGAGCTGTTTTTT. The encoded protein is CASTINWAGELFF.

This CDR3 is CASSQEWPGDTEAFF. The CDR3 DNA is TGCGCCAGCAGCCAAGAGTGGCCCGGGGACACTGAAGCTTTCTTT. The chain employs TRBV4-1 and TRBJ1-1, with no clear D. Germline V CDR1 and CDR2: MGHRA, YSYEKL. V was pared by 0 bases and J by 3 bases, with 11 bases between. CDR3 size: 15 residues.

The gene calls are TRBV5-1 and TRBJ2-7; TRBD1 agrees at 8 bases. With V trimmed by 0 bases and J by 5 bases, 7 bases remained unmatched. Germline V CDR1 and CDR2: SGHRS, YFSETQ. The CDR3 has 15 amino acids. CDR3 bases: TGCGCCAGCAGCTTGGCCCACGCAGGGGGCGACGAGCAGTACTTC. Translated, it gives CASSLAHAGGDEQYF.

This clone was picked up one time. The chain is built from TRBV6-5 and TRBJ1-4; D might be TRBD1 (5 bases). The CDR3 is 14 amino acids. Germline-derived CDR1 and CDR2 are MNHEY and SVGAGI. Between the trimmed V and J ends, which lost 7 bases and 5 bases, there was a span of 14 bases. The CDR3 is CASTPGAKNEKLFF. The CDR3, as DNA: TGTGCCAGCACCCCCGGGGCTAAAAATGAAAAACTGTTTTTT.

The J gene is TRBJ2-7, the V gene TRBV5-4; D may be TRBD2 (6 bases). The CDR3 has 14 amino acids. Germline V gene data show CDR1 as SGHNT and CDR2 as YYREEE (reference sequence). With 4 bases removed from V and 3 bases from J, the gap between germline ends came to 14 bases. The CDR3 sequence: CASSHGDWDYEQYF. CDR3 nucleotides: TGTGCCAGCAGCCATGGGGACTGGGACTACGAGCAGTACTTC.

The chain recombines TRBV27 with TRBJ1-2; possibly TRBD1 for D (6 bases). From germline, CDR1 is MNHEY and CDR2 SMNVEV (reference sequence). CDR3 length equals 13 residues. The V end lost 7 bases, the J end lost 4 bases, and 13 bases lay between the germline ends. The CDR3, as DNA: TGTGCCAGCACCACGACAGGAGCCTATGGCTACACCTTC. Translating it yields CASTTTGAYGYTF.

This chain links TRBV6-6 with TRBJ2-2; D could derive from TRBD1 or TRBD2 (5 bases each). The CDR3 has 16 amino acids. Germline CDR1 and CDR2: MNHNY and SVGAGI (reference sequence). V was trimmed by 6 bases and J by 6 bases, leaving 20 bases between them. CDR3 region: CASSPSFGTGPGELFF. In nucleotides, the CDR3 is TGTGCCAGCAGCCCTAGCTTTGGGACCGGCCCCGGGGAGCTGTTTTTT.

About this clone: The same CDR3 can be traced to other DNA sequences in this sample. The chain uses TRBV30 and TRBJ1-4, with 9 bases fitting TRBD1. CDR3 length: 14 amino acids. Per the germline V gene, CDR1 is GTSNPN and CDR2 is SVGIG (reference sequence). With V trimmed by 3 bases and J by 4 bases, 3 bases remained unmatched. The chain's CDR3 is CAWSPGQGNEKLFF. The CDR3 DNA follows: TGTGCCTGGAGCCCGGGACAGGGTAATGAAAAACTGTTTTTT.